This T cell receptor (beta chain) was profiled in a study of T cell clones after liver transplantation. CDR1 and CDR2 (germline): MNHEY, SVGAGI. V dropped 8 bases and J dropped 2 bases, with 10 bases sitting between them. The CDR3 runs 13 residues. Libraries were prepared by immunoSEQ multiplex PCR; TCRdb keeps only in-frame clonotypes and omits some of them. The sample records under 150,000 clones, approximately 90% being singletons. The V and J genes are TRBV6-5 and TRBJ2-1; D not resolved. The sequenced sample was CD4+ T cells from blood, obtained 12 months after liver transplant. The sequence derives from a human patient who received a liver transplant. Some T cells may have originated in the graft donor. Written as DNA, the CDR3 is TGTGCCAGCCGGCGTACAGCCTACAATGAGCAGTTCTTC. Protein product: CASRRTAYNEQFF.